Reported below is one T cell receptor beta chain. Antigen unknown. The CDR3 runs 16 residues. J gave up 1 base and V 4 bases, and 8 bases lay outside the gene matches. Germline assignment: CDR1 LNHDA and CDR2 SQIVND (reference sequence). The data were obtained in a study of cytomegalovirus exposure and HLA in healthy donors. Across the study: The study's early data release held 75 million to 95 million unique TCRs from HLA-typed donors. Study-wide points: Reports described diagnosis of cytomegalovirus status by the classifier as highly specific and sensitive. Several of the most significant clusters appeared, in a later analysis, to be linked to common viral pathogens.

The PCR had 60 Vbeta and 13 Jbeta primers. The protocol was immunoSEQ multiplex PCR, while the TCRdb copy is restricted to in-frame clones and leaves out a portion. The data hold around 110,000 clones, with over 65% observed a single time. Input material: PBMCs. This TCR was recovered from a woman aged 40-49 years in good health and CMV-seropositive. The chain links TRBV19 to TRBJ1-1; 8 nucleotides agree with TRBD1. The CDR3 loop is CASSKGTGRGNTEAFF. CDR3 DNA: TGTGCCAGTAGTAAGGGGACAGGCCGGGGGAACACTGAAGCTTTCTTT.